The 20 T cell receptor beta chains in this list originate from one sample, sequenced in a study of T-cell reconstitution after alpha-beta-depleted transplantation in children. Preparation of the TCRbeta library used unique molecular identifiers. MiXCR, run by TCRdb on the PCR reads, gives a single entry per CDR3 protein. The table lists more than 500,000 distinct CDR3 sequences, 11% of them singletons. Specimen: PBMCs, mostly from graft donor cells, collected 180 days after TCRalphabeta/CD19-depleted stem cell transplant. All receptors derive from a female patient aged 2-15 years who had a stem cell transplant for aplastic anemia, so the T cells may come from the graft donor.

This clonotype has a handful of counts. The gene calls are TRBV20-1 and TRBJ1-1; a possible D gene is TRBD1 (5 bases). CDR3 size: 12 residues. Trimming removed 4 bases at V and 1 base at J, with 7 bases between. Germline CDR1 is DFQATT and CDR2 is SNEGSKA (reference sequence). DNA of the CDR3: TGCAGTGCTAAGACAGCGAACACTGAAGCTTTCTTT. This translates into CSAKTANTEAFF.

This clonotype was found a few times. V is TRBV9 and J is TRBJ2-2, with 8 bases lining up with TRBD1. CDR3 length equals 18 residues. The V and J ends lost 3 bases and 1 base, in that order; junction bases with no gene match: 11. Germline V lookup: CDR1 SGDLS, CDR2 YYNGEE. CDR3 bases: TGTGCCAGCAGCGATACGGACAGGGCGGAAAAGAACACCGGGGAGCTGTTTTTT. Protein sequence: CASSDTDRAEKNTGELFF.

This clonotype was detected ten times or more. V usage is TRBV12-3 or TRBV12-4 and J usage is TRBJ1-1, with unresolved D. This CDR3 contains 17 residues. The germline V and J ends were trimmed by 7 bases and 6 bases, with 27 bases remaining between them. The CDR3 DNA sequence: TGTGCCAGCACTCCTAGACTACGGACGGACCCTAGGGCTGAAGCTTTCTTT. Translating it yields CASTPRLRTDPRAEAFF.

This clonotype was seen only a few times. This chain uses TRBV6-1 with TRBJ1-4; TRBD1 matches at 7 bases. Germline loops: CDR1 MNHNS, CDR2 SASEGT. The CDR3 is made up of 16 amino acids. The ends lost 6 bases at V and 7 bases at J; junction bases unmatched: 14. As DNA, the CDR3 is TGTGCCAGCAGCCACACCCTGAGGGGGCTAAGTGAAAAACTGTTTTTT. The encoded protein is CASSHTLRGLSEKLFF.

The chain joins TRBV3-1 to TRBJ2-4, with D uncertain. V was pared by 3 bases and J by 1 base, with 7 bases between. The CDR3 runs 14 residues. Germline CDR1 LGHDT, CDR2 YNNKEL (reference sequence). CDR3 in amino acids: CASSHTIAKNIQYF. CDR3 coding DNA: TGTGCCAGCAGCCATACTATCGCCAAAAACATTCAGTACTTC.

The chain is built from TRBV5-6 and TRBJ2-3; 7 bases agree with TRBD1. The CDR3 is made up of 16 amino acids. Germline assignment: CDR1 SGHDT and CDR2 YYEEEE. The trim removed 1 base at V and 2 bases at J, leaving 7 bases unmatched. The CDR3 nucleotides are TGTGCCAGCAGCTTGAACAGGGGACGATCCACAGATACGCAGTATTTT. It encodes CASSLNRGRSTDTQYF.

The V gene is TRBV4-2, the J gene TRBJ2-5; 9 nucleotides agree with TRBD2. The CDR3 is 15 residues long. Germline assignment: CDR1 LGHNA and CDR2 YNFKEQ. Unmatched junction bases numbered 4, after V lost 2 bases and J lost 3 bases. For the CDR3, the DNA is TGTGCCAGCAGCCAACTCAGGACTAGCGAAGAGACCCAGTACTTC. This sequence encodes CASSQLRTSEETQYF.

In its sample, this clonotype was seen a few times. V and J are TRBV6-5 and TRBJ1-1; D gene ambiguous. Germline V gene lookup returns CDR1 MNHEY and CDR2 SVGAGI. The CDR3 extends over 14 amino acids. V lost 2 bases to trimming and J lost 0 bases, with 7 bases between them. CDR3 nucleotide sequence: TGTGCCAGCAGTTACACTCAGCTGAACACTGAAGCTTTCTTT. It codes for CASSYTQLNTEAFF.

This clonotype was picked up many times. V is TRBV12-3 or TRBV12-4 and J is TRBJ1-1, with D hard to call. Trimming took 6 bases from V and 0 from J, leaving 5 bases between them. The CDR3 runs 12 residues. The CDR3 loop reads CASSVLNTEAFF. In DNA form, the CDR3 reads TGTGCCAGCAGCGTTCTGAACACTGAAGCTTTCTTT.

The chain uses TRBV11-3 and TRBJ2-7; weak D call: TRBD1 (8 bases). The CDR3 covers 15 residues. Germline loops: CDR1 SGHNT, CDR2 YENEEA. Trimming removed 5 bases at V and 5 bases at J, with 19 bases between. CDR3 sequence: CASSRGGPGGHEQYF. Written as DNA, the CDR3 is TGTGCCAGCAGCAGGGGAGGGCCAGGGGGCCACGAGCAGTACTTC.

This clonotype came up a few times. The chain links TRBV20-1 to TRBJ2-2; 7 bases match TRBD2. This CDR3 spans 13 amino acids. Germline CDR1 reads DFQATT; CDR2 reads SNEGSKA (reference sequence). The CDR3 reads CICGRAHTGELFF. The CDR3 DNA sequence: TGCATATGTGGGAGGGCACATACCGGGGAGCTGTTTTTT.

The rearrangement links TRBV28 to TRBJ1-2; D not resolved. The CDR3 has 14 amino acids. V lost 4 bases and J 6 bases, leaving 15 bases between the germline ends. Looked up from germline, CDR1 is MDHEN and CDR2 is SYDVKM. DNA for the CDR3: TGTGCCAGCAGTTCAGTAGGTGAGGCCAATGGCTACACCTTC. This translates into CASSSVGEANGYTF.

The J gene is TRBJ1-5, the V gene TRBV20-1; D is undetermined. Germline V gene data show CDR1 as DFQATT and CDR2 as SNEGSKA (reference sequence). The V end was cut by 3 bases, the J end by 0 bases, with 9 bases between. This CDR3 contains 14 residues. In DNA form, the CDR3 reads TGCAGTGCTAGCTTGGGAAATAGCAATCAGCCCCAGCATTTT. This gives the protein CSASLGNSNQPQHF.

This clonotype has at least ten counts. The gene calls are TRBV24-1 and TRBJ1-5; no clear D. The CDR3 covers 13 residues. V lost 5 bases and J 5 bases, leaving 9 bases between the germline ends. Germline CDR1 KGHDR, CDR2 SFDVKD. CDR3 nucleotides: TGTGCCACCAGTGTAGCCGGCTATCAGCCCCAGCATTTT. Translation: CATSVAGYQPQHF.

The chain links TRBV11-2 to TRBJ2-3; 13 bases line up with TRBD2. The germline V gene encodes CDR1 SGHAT and CDR2 FQNNGV. There are 18 residues in the CDR3. V was pared by 5 bases and J by 0 bases, with 8 bases of the junction left unmatched. This CDR3 is CASSQTSGRGTSTDTQYF. In nucleotides, the CDR3 is TGTGCCAGCAGCCAAACTAGCGGGAGGGGGACCAGCACAGATACGCAGTATTTT.

This clonotype was picked up a small number of times. The V and J genes are TRBV6-1 and TRBJ2-7; 10 positions match TRBD1. With 9 bases clipped from V and 4 bases from J, the junction kept 12 bases outside the gene matches. CDR1 is MNHNS, CDR2 SASEGT, per germline. The CDR3 spans 15 residues. The CDR3: CASRPVGTGAYEQYF. In nucleotides, the CDR3 is TGTGCCAGTCGCCCGGTTGGGACAGGGGCTTACGAGCAGTACTTC.

J is TRBJ1-2 and V is TRBV6-2 or TRBV6-3, with D hard to call. Trimming pared 4 bases from V and 3 bases from J, leaving 3 bases between. In germline, CDR1 is MNHEY, CDR2 SVGEGT. CDR3 length equals 11 residues. For the CDR3, the DNA is TGTGCCAGCAGTTCCCACTATGGCTACACCTTC. The encoded protein is CASSSHYGYTF.

This clonotype was seen more than once but under ten times. This chain uses TRBV7-6 with TRBJ2-7; 10 bases map to TRBD1. Germline V gene data show CDR1 as SGHVS and CDR2 as FNYEAQ. V was clipped by 0 bases and J by 2 bases; unmatched bases: 7. The CDR3 sequence is 17 residues long. In DNA, the CDR3 is TGTGCCAGCAGCTTAGCTTTCTTCGGGACAGGGGCCTACGAGCAGTACTTC. This codes for CASSLAFFGTGAYEQYF. Based on the CDR3 plus reference TRBV7-6 and TRBJ2-7, the full variable domain is GAGVSQSPRYKVTKRGQDVALRCDPISGHVSLYWYRQALGQGPEFLTYFNYEAQQDKSGLPNDRFSAERPEGSISTLTIQRTEQRDSAMYRCASSLAFFGTGAYEQYFGPGTRLTVT.

The chain is built from TRBV12-3 or TRBV12-4 and TRBJ1-1; D might be TRBD1 (6 bases). Deletions cut 5 bases from V and 1 base from J, with 23 bases between. The CDR3 extends over 18 amino acids. As DNA, the CDR3 is TGTGCCAGCAGTCCCGGGAGGGGGGCAGCTCTTCCGAACACTGAAGCTTTCTTT. It encodes CASSPGRGAALPNTEAFF.

Written as DNA, the CDR3 is TGTGCCAGCAGTTCCAGGCGGGGGCTGCGCTACACCTTC. This gives the protein CASSSRRGLRYTF. The gene calls are TRBV12-3 or TRBV12-4 and TRBJ1-2, with D tentatively TRBD1 (6 bases). V lost 4 bases, J lost 9 bases, and 15 bases lay in between. There are 13 residues in the CDR3.